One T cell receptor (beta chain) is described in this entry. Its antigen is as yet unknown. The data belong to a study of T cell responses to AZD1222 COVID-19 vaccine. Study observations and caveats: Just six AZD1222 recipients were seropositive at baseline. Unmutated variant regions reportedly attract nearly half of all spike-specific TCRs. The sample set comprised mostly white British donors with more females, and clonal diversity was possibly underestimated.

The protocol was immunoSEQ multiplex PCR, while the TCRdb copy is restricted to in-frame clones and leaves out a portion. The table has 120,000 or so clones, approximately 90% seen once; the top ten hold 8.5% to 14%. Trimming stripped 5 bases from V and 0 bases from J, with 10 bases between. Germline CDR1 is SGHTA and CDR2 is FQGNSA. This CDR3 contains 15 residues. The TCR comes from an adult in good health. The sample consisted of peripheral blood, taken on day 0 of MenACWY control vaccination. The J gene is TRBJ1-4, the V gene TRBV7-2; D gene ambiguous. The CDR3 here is CASSLNYATNEKLFF. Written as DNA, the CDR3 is TGTGCCAGCAGCCTAAACTATGCAACTAATGAAAAACTGTTTTTT.